Here is one TCR beta chain with its context. These data are taken from a study of T-cell memory formation after mild COVID-19. UMIs and sample barcodes were carried by the TCR alpha and TCR beta cDNA libraries that 5'RACE produced using constant-segment primers. TCRdb independently ran MiXCR on the 5' RACE reads; one entry per CDR3 protein. Found here are 200,000 to 300,000 distinct CDR3 sequences, 15% of them singletons; the top ten hold over 2%. The length of the CDR3 is 13 residues. Looked up from germline, CDR1 is SGHVS and CDR2 is FNYEAQ. Trimming removed 6 bases from V and 11 bases from J; junction bases left unmatched: 7.

Sequences were obtained from PBMCs or a T cell subset sorted from them (not recorded which). The sequence derives from an adult woman who had mild COVID-19 (a few samples of this study predate the infection). Cell type and time point are not known. This chain links TRBV7-6 with TRBJ1-1, with 12 bases aligning to TRBD1. CDR3 loop: CASSSGTGGTAFF. The CDR3 DNA reads as TGTGCCAGCAGTTCCGGGACAGGGGGCACGGCTTTCTTT.